The 6 T cell receptor beta chains below were found in one sample sequenced in a study of blood T cell repertoires in COVID-19. The assay was immunoSEQ multiplex PCR, and TCRdb's table has in-frame clones only and misses some. The sample shows under 80,000 clones, 75% to 90% of them seen only once. The material sequenced was peripheral blood. The receptors shown here come from a human donor in a cohort sampled during active COVID-19.

The J gene is TRBJ2-7, the V gene TRBV2; 10 bases agree with TRBD2. This CDR3 has 14 amino acids. The germline gives CDR1 SNHLY, CDR2 FYNNEI. J was trimmed by 3 bases and V by 5 bases; bases with no gene match: 4. The CDR3 sequence is CASSPGLARYEQYF. The DNA of the CDR3 is TGTGCCAGCAGTCCGGGACTAGCGCGCTACGAGCAGTACTTC.

V and J are TRBV12-5 and TRBJ2-6; 7 nucleotides align to TRBD1. Germline V CDR1 and CDR2: LGHNT, FRNRAP. There are 16 residues in the CDR3. V lost 5 bases and J lost 2; bases outside the gene matches: 6. The CDR3 spells CASGPPRGTGANVLTF. CDR3 in DNA: TGTGCTAGTGGTCCACCCAGGGGGACTGGGGCCAACGTCCTGACTTTC.

The chain joins TRBV12-3 or TRBV12-4 to TRBJ1-6, with 7 positions matching TRBD1. Trimming cost V 5 bases and J 10 bases; bases outside gene matches: 5. The CDR3 consists of 13 residues. The CDR3 DNA is TGTGCCAGCAGTCGACAGGGAGAATCACCCCTCCACTTT. It specifies CASSRQGESPLHF.

The rearrangement links TRBV5-4 to TRBJ2-7; 9 positions match TRBD1. Germline loops: CDR1 SGHNT, CDR2 YYREEE (reference sequence). The junction had 6 bases not matched to a gene; V was cut back by 4 bases and J by 4 bases. CDR3 length equals 14 residues. DNA for the CDR3: TGTGCCAGCAGCCCGGACAGGGGAGGGTACGAGCAGTACTTC. Translation: CASSPDRGGYEQYF. Using reference TRBV5-4 and TRBJ2-7 for the parts outside the CDR3, the full variable domain is ETGVTQSPTHLIKTRGQQVTLRCSSQSGHNTVSWYQQALGQGPQFIFQYYREEENGRGNFPPRFSGLQFPNYSSELNVNALELDDSALYLCASSPDRGGYEQYFGPGTRLTVT.

The chain employs TRBV4-1 and TRBJ1-1; 9 nucleotides line up with TRBD1. V gave up 0 bases and J gave up 2 bases; unmatched junction bases: 10. CDR3 length: 18 residues. In germline, CDR1 is MGHRA, CDR2 YSYEKL. This CDR3 is CASSQDQGQGGFNTEAFF. DNA for the CDR3: TGCGCCAGCAGCCAAGATCAGGGACAGGGCGGTTTTAACACTGAAGCTTTCTTT.

The V call is TRBV10-1, the J call TRBJ2-2; a weak D match, TRBD2 (6 bases). The CDR3 contains 15 residues. The V end was cut by 0 bases, the J end by 4 bases, with 9 bases between. Germline assignment: CDR1 WNHNN and CDR2 SYGVQD (reference sequence). CDR3 sequence (DNA): TGCGCCAGCAGTGAGTCAACCGGGGGCACCGGGGAGCTGTTTTTT. Its translation is CASSESTGGTGELFF.